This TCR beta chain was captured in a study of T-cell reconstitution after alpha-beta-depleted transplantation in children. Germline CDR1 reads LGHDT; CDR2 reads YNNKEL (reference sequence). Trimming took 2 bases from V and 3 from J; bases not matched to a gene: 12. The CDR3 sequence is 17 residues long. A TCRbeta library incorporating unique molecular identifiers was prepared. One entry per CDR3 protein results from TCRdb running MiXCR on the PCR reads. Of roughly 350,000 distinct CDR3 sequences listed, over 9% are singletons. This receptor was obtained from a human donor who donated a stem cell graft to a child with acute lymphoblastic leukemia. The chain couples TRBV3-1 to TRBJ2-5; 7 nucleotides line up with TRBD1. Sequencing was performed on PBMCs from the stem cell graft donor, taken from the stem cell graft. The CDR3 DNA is TGTGCCAGCAGCCAACCTACTGGACAGGCTCAAAAAGAGACCCAGTACTTC. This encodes CASSQPTGQAQKETQYF.